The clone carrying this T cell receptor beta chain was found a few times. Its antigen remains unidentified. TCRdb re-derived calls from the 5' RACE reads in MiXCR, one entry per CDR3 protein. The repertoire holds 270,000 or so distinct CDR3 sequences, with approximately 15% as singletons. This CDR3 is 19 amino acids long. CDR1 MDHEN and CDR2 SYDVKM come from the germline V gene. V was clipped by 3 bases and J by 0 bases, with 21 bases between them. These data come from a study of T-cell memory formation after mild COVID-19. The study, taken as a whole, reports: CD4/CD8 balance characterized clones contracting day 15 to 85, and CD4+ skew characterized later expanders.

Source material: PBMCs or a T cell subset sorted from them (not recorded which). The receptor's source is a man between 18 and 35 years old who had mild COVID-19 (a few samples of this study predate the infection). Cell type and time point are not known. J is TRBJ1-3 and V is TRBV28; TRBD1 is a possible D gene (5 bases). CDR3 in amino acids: CASSFVGTWERTSGNTIYF. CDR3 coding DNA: TGTGCCAGCAGTTTTGTAGGGACGTGGGAAAGAACCTCTGGAAACACCATATATTTT.